This T cell receptor beta chain was identified during a study of cytotoxic CD8 clonotypes in ibrutinib-treated CLL. Study as a whole: The study included approximately 10 relapsed/refractory and roughly 15 treatment-naive patients; roughly 18 had IGHV unmutated disease. Study conclusions and caveats: Treatment saw public clonotypes, which were uncommon, either contract or stay stable. Higher clonality was seen at ibrutinib response and a return toward baseline at progression.

Worth noting for this clone: Antigen: not known.

The germline CDR1 and CDR2 sequences are MNHNS and SASEGT. CDR3 length: 14 residues. V dropped 2 bases and J dropped 1 base, with 8 bases sitting between them. The targeted sequencing depth was 1 in 200,000 to 1 in 1 million T cells. Using immunoSEQ multiplex PCR, the repertoire was profiled, and TCRdb retains in-frame clones only, with some absent. The sample has approximately 190,000 clones; about four fifths are singletons. The V gene is TRBV6-1, the J gene TRBJ2-5; D may be TRBD2 (6 bases). The source was PBMCs, collected after 12 months of ibrutinib treatment. The source is a human donor with chronic lymphocytic leukemia. The CDR3, as DNA: TGTGCCAGCAGTGAAAGGGACTCCCAAGAGACCCAGTACTTC. This sequence encodes CASSERDSQETQYF.